This TCR beta chain was sequenced for a study of cytomegalovirus exposure and HLA in healthy donors. Study-level results: Some highly shared sequence variants likely arose as a pipeline artifact. Analysis was carried out at a later point, and it linked a missense DCLRE1C variant to TCR beta V- and J-gene trimming.

A few counts support this clone. Its antigen is unknown. Other DNA sequences in the same sample also yield this CDR3. PCR involved 60 Vbeta and 13 Jbeta primers. Clones were read by immunoSEQ multiplex PCR, and TCRdb kept only the in-frame ones, dropping some. The sample shows about 180,000 clones, 80% to 90% of them seen only once. V lost 5 bases, J lost 4 bases, and 11 bases lay in between. The CDR3 contains 13 residues. Germline assignment: CDR1 MNHEY and CDR2 SVGAGI. The clonotype comes from a girl aged 2 to 10 in good health and CMV-seropositive. The chain combines TRBV6-5 with TRBJ1-2, with D possibly TRBD1 on 5 matching bases. Sequences were obtained from PBMCs. CDR3 coding DNA: TGTGCCAGCAGTCAACGACAGCGCTATGGCTACACCTTC. This codes for CASSQRQRYGYTF.